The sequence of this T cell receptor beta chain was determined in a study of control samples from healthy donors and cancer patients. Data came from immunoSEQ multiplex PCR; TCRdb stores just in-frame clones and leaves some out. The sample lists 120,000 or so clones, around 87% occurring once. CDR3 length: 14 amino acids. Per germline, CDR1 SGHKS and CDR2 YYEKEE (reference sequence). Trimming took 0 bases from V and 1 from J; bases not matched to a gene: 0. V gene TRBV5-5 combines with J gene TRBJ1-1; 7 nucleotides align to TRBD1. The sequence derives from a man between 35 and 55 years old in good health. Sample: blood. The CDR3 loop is CASSLEGANTEAFF. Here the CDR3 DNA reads TGTGCCAGCAGCTTGGAGGGGGCGAACACTGAAGCTTTCTTT.